This TCR beta chain was captured by sequencing in a study of Graves' ophthalmopathy and Graves' hyperthyroidism. This clonotype was counted at least ten times. RNA transcripts were the template, and TCR beta CDR3 regions were amplified from them. RT-PCR in the first round used HTBI primers; a second-round multiplex PCR followed. One entry per CDR3 protein, called by TCRdb with MiXCR from the multiplex PCR reads. The repertoire holds some 410,000 distinct CDR3 sequences, with under 25% as singletons. The specimen sequenced was peripheral blood. This sequence was found in a woman aged 18 to 35 with stable Graves' hyperthyroidism.

The DNA for the CDR3 is TGTGCCTGGAGTGTACAACAGCTCGAAAACATTCAGTACTTC. Residues: CAWSVQQLENIQYF. The chain recombines TRBV30 with TRBJ2-4; D not certain. Germline assignment: CDR1 GTSNPN and CDR2 SVGIG (reference sequence). The CDR3 is 14 residues long. V was trimmed by 0 bases and J by 5 bases, leaving 11 bases between them. The full variable domain, in which reference TRBV30 and TRBJ2-4 provide the parts outside the CDR3, is SQTIHQWPATLVQPVGSPLSLECTVEGTSNPNLYWYRQAAGRGLQLLFYSVGIGQISSEVPQNLSASRPQDRQFILSSKKLLLSDSGFYLCAWSVQQLENIQYFGAGTRLSVL.